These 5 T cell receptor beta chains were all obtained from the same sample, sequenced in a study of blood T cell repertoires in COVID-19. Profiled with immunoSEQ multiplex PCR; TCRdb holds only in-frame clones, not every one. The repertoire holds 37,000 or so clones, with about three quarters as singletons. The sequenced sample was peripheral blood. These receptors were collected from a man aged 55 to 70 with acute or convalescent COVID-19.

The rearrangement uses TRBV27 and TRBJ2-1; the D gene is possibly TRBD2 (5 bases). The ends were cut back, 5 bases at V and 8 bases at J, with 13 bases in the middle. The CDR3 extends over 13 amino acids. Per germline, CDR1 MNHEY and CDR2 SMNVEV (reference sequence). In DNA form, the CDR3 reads TGTGCCAGCAGTCACGCCGACGGGGATGAGCAGTTCTTC. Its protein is CASSHADGDEQFF.

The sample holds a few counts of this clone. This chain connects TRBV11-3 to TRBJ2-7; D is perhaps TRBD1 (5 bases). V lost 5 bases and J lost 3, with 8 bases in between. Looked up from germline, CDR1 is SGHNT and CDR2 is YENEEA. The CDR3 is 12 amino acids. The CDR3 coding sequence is TGTGCCAGCAGCCAAGGGGACTACGAGCAGTACTTC. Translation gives CASSQGDYEQYF.

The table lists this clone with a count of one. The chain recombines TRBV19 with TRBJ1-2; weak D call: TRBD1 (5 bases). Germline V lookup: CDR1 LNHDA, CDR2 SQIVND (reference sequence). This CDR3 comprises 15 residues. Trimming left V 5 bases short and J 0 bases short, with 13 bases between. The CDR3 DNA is TGTGCCAGTAGTCCCTGGGACTGGTCTAACTATGGCTACACCTTC. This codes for CASSPWDWSNYGYTF. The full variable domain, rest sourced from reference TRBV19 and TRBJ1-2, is DGGITQSPKYLFRKEGQNVTLSCEQNLNHDAMYWYRQDPGQGLRLIYYSQIVNDFQKGDIAEGYSVSREKKESFPLTVTSAQKNPTAFYLCASSPWDWSNYGYTFGSGTRLTVV.

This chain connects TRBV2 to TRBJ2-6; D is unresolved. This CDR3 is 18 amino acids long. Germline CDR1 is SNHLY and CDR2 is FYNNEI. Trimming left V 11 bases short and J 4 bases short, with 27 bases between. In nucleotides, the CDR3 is TGTGCCGGTGCCCCAGTGATCGACACTGAACCCGGGGCCAACGTCCTGACTTTC. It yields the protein CAGAPVIDTEPGANVLTF. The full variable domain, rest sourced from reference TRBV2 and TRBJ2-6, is EPEVTQTPSHQVTQMGQEVILRCVPISNHLYFYWYRQILGQKVEFLVSFYNNEISEKSEIFDDQFSVERPDGSNFTLKIRSTKLEDSAMYFCAGAPVIDTEPGANVLTFGAGSRLTVL.

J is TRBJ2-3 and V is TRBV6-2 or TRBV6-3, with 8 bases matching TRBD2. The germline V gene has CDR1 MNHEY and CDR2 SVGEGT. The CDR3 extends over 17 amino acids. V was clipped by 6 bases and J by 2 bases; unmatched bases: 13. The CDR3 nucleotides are TGTGCCAGCAGCCATCGTTTGAAGACTAGCGTCACAGATACGCAGTATTTT. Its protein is CASSHRLKTSVTDTQYF.